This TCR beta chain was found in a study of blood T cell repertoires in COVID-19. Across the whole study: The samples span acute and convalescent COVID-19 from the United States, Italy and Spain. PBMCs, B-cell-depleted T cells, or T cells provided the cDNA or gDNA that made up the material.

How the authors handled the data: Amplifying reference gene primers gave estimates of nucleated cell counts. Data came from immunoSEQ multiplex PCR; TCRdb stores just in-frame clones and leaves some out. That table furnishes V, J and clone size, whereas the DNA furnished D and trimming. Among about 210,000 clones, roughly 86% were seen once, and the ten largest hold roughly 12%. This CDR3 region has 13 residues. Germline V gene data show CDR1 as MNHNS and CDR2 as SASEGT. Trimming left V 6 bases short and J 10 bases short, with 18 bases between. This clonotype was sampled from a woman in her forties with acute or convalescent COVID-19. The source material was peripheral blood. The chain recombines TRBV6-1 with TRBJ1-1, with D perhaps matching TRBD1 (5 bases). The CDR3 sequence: CASSPGTPRVAFF. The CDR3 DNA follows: TGTGCCAGCAGCCCCGGGACTCCAAGGGTAGCTTTCTTT.